This T cell receptor beta chain appears in the sequencing data of a study of beta chain features in type 1 diabetes. CDR1 and CDR2 from the germline V gene are SGHTA and FQGNSA. The CDR3 is 13 amino acids. V was trimmed by 5 bases and J by 4 bases, leaving 11 bases between them. On this clone itself: The antigen remains unidentified.

General study points: Type 1 diabetes patients had fewer VDJ junction insertions and more deletions. There was a moderate but significant shortening of TCRB CDR3s in all four CD4+ subsets of Type 1 diabetes patients.

Sequencing targeted expressed TCRB transcripts, as all isolated RNA had been reverse transcribed. About 3.6 million reads was the average for naive, central memory and regulatory T cell samples. Produced via immunoSEQ multiplex PCR; TCRdb's table is partial and in-frame only. The data contain some 160,000 clones, 8% to 9.5% of them singletons. The sequence came from a woman younger than 30 with type 1 diabetes. This rearrangement joins TRBV7-2 to TRBJ2-5; D not resolved. Sequenced: central memory CD4+ T cells from blood. The CDR3 DNA follows: TGTGCCAGCAGCCTGAGGTCCTTAGAGACCCAGTACTTC. It is translated as CASSLRSLETQYF.